These 25 T cell receptor beta chains originate from one sample sequenced in a study of blood T cells in healthy people across ages. For the second PCR, which ran for about 6 to 11 cycles, a sample-barcoded 5' primer and a J-beta primer mix were used. TCRdb passed the 5' RACE reads through MiXCR, listing each CDR3 protein once. Among 800,000 or so distinct CDR3 sequences listed, about 62% were seen once. Sequenced sample: blood. The source is a man aged 30 to 45 in good health.

The CDR3 loop reads CASSQVGGSRQPQHF. Written as DNA, the CDR3 is TGCGCCAGCAGCCAAGTAGGGGGGTCCCGGCAGCCCCAGCATTTT. The J gene is TRBJ1-5, the V gene TRBV4-3; tentative D call: TRBD1 (6 bases). The V and J ends lost 1 base and 7 bases respectively, with 14 bases between them. Germline V gene data show CDR1 as LGHNA and CDR2 as YSLEER. The CDR3 sequence is 15 residues long.

This rearrangement joins TRBV6-1 to TRBJ2-7; 8 nucleotides line up with TRBD1. Germline-derived CDR1 and CDR2 are MNHNS and SASEGT. The CDR3 totals 15 residues. With V trimmed by 9 bases and J by 4 bases, 14 bases remained unmatched. This CDR3 is CASPPGTGRLYEQYF. The CDR3 nucleotides read TGTGCCAGTCCCCCAGGGACAGGTCGGTTGTACGAGCAGTACTTC.

The sample holds many counts of this clonotype. V and J are TRBV6-5 and TRBJ2-1; TRBD2 is a possible D gene (7 bases). The CDR3 totals 12 residues. Trimming shortened V by 7 bases and J by 7 bases, and 11 bases separated the two germline ends. CDR1 MNHEY and CDR2 SVGAGI come from the germline V gene. The CDR3 DNA follows: TGTGCCAGCACGGGGGGCCGAAATGAGCAGTTCTTC. It encodes CASTGGRNEQFF.

The chain links TRBV28 to TRBJ1-5; 7 bases are a match to TRBD1. With 4 bases clipped from V and 7 bases from J, the junction kept 7 bases outside the gene matches. The CDR3 covers 14 residues. Germline V lookup: CDR1 MDHEN, CDR2 SYDVKM. This chain's CDR3 is CASSYRGGRQPQHF. In DNA, the CDR3 is TGTGCCAGCAGTTACAGGGGAGGAAGGCAGCCCCAGCATTTT.

The V gene is TRBV9, the J gene TRBJ2-3, with D perhaps assigned TRBD1 or TRBD2 (5 bases each). The germline V gene has CDR1 SGDLS and CDR2 YYNGEE. The CDR3 spans 15 residues. Trimming removed 3 bases at V and 7 bases at J, with 18 bases between. The CDR3 region is CASSAPGTGSYTQYF. The DNA for the CDR3 is TGTGCCAGCAGCGCCCCAGGGACGGGATCCTATACGCAGTATTTT.

This clonotype was seen only once. The CDR3 is CASRGQGYNQPQHF. For the CDR3, the DNA is TGTGCCAGCCGCGGACAGGGGTACAATCAGCCCCAGCATTTT. The chain joins TRBV6-6 to TRBJ1-5; 9 positions match TRBD1. The germline CDR1 and CDR2 sequences are MNHNY and SVGAGI (reference sequence). V lost 8 bases and J lost 3; bases outside the gene matches: 5. The CDR3 runs 14 residues.

The sample holds one count of this clonotype. The genes are TRBV2 and TRBJ2-3; D is ambiguous. The germline V gene encodes CDR1 SNHLY and CDR2 FYNNEI. The CDR3 loop spans 12 amino acids. Trimming removed 7 bases from V and 7 bases from J, with 12 bases in between. The DNA for the CDR3 is TGTGCCAGCACCCTGACTTCTTATACGCAGTATTTT. Its protein is CASTLTSYTQYF.

V is TRBV30 and J is TRBJ2-7; D uncertain. The CDR3 extends over 12 amino acids. In germline, CDR1 is GTSNPN, CDR2 SVGIG (reference sequence). Trimming left V 3 bases short and J 4 bases short, with 10 bases between. The CDR3 protein is CAWSPTRYEQYF. The CDR3 coding sequence is TGTGCCTGGAGCCCTACAAGGTACGAGCAGTACTTC.

V usage is TRBV5-1 and J usage is TRBJ1-2; D gene uncertain. V lost 0 bases and J lost 3, with 6 bases in between. Germline V gene lookup returns CDR1 SGHRS and CDR2 YFSETQ. The CDR3 extends over 13 amino acids. CDR3 bases: TGCGCCAGCAGCTTGGCTCAGGACTATGGCTACACCTTC. Translating gives CASSLAQDYGYTF.

The gene calls are TRBV28 and TRBJ2-1; 10 bases align to TRBD2. The CDR3 spans 14 residues. Germline trimming cut 6 bases from V and 7 bases from J; bases unmatched to any gene: 6. Per germline, CDR1 MDHEN and CDR2 SYDVKM. The CDR3 coding sequence is TGTGCCAGCAGCCGGACTAGCGGAAGGAATGAGCAGTTCTTC. It specifies CASSRTSGRNEQFF.

The chain couples TRBV6-2 or TRBV6-3 to TRBJ1-5; D may be TRBD1 (5 bases). Germline V CDR1 and CDR2: MNHEY, SVGEGT. The CDR3 sequence is 14 residues long. Trimming removed 6 bases at V and 6 bases at J, with 15 bases between. The CDR3 DNA is TGTGCCAGCAGAACTCAGGGTAAGGGTCAGCCCCAGCATTTT. Encoded protein: CASRTQGKGQPQHF.

The gene calls are TRBV7-2 and TRBJ1-4, with 7 bases aligning to TRBD1. CDR3 length: 15 amino acids. The ends lost 3 bases at V and 6 bases at J; junction bases unmatched: 7. CDR1 and CDR2 (germline): SGHTA, FQGNSA. The CDR3 DNA reads TGTACCAGCAGCTTCCTTACTACAGGGGATGAAAAACTGTTTTTT. It codes for CTSSFLTTGDEKLFF.

This clonotype was detected once. The rearrangement links TRBV12-3 or TRBV12-4 to TRBJ1-2; D not certain. This CDR3 is 10 amino acids long. The V gene lost 5 bases and the J gene lost 10 bases, with 8 bases spanning the gap. The chain's CDR3 is CASSGNHYTF. CDR3 sequence (DNA): TGTGCCAGCAGTGGGAACCACTACACCTTC.

This clonotype was counted ten times or more. The V call is TRBV9, the J call TRBJ2-1; D gene uncertain. CDR1 is SGDLS and CDR2 is YYNGEE in the germline V gene. The CDR3 is 15 residues long. V dropped 0 bases and J dropped 8 bases, with 15 bases sitting between them. The CDR3 sequence is CASSVVGKSMDEQFF. The CDR3 nucleotides read TGTGCCAGCAGCGTAGTGGGGAAGAGTATGGATGAGCAGTTCTTC.

This clonotype was seen only a few times. The V call is TRBV4-2, the J call TRBJ2-7, with 12 bases lining up with TRBD2. Germline values: CDR1 LGHNA, CDR2 YNFKEQ. CDR3 size: 17 residues. Trimming took 1 base from V and 5 from J; bases not matched to a gene: 9. The CDR3 DNA is TGTGCCAGCAGCCAAGCCGAACCGGGACTAGCGGGCCACGAGCAGTACTTC. Protein product: CASSQAEPGLAGHEQYF.

V and J are TRBV7-2 and TRBJ1-4; 8 positions match TRBD1. V lost 1 base and J lost 7; bases outside the gene matches: 5. CDR1 and CDR2 from the germline V gene are SGHTA and FQGNSA. The CDR3 runs to 15 residues. Written as DNA, the CDR3 is TGTGCCAGCAGCTTAGATTGGACAGGGCGTGAAAAACTGTTTTTT. It translates to CASSLDWTGREKLFF.

The rearrangement joins TRBV4-2 to TRBJ1-2; D possibly corresponds to TRBD1 (6 bases). The germline V and J ends were trimmed by 1 base and 4 bases, with 10 bases remaining between them. Germline V lookup: CDR1 LGHNA, CDR2 YNFKEQ. The CDR3 sequence is 14 residues long. CDR3 loop: CASSQGRTAYGYTF. In DNA, the CDR3 is TGTGCCAGCAGCCAAGGTCGGACAGCCTATGGCTACACCTTC.

The V and J genes are TRBV7-9 and TRBJ2-3, with 7 bases matching TRBD2. The CDR3 contains 14 residues. J was trimmed by 3 bases and V by 3 bases; bases with no gene match: 3. Germline V lookup: CDR1 SEHNR, CDR2 FQNEAQ (reference sequence). The CDR3 nucleotides read TGTGCCAGCAGCTTTACAGCGGGGACAGATACGCAGTATTTT. The encoded protein is CASSFTAGTDTQYF.

This clonotype has just one count. The V gene is TRBV6-5, the J gene TRBJ2-5; tentative D call: TRBD2 (5 bases). Germline V gene sequence: CDR1 MNHEY, CDR2 SVGAGI. The germline V and J ends were trimmed by 0 bases and 11 bases, with 13 bases remaining between them. This CDR3 comprises 13 residues. The CDR3 region is CASSYSTAGEQYF. CDR3 nucleotides: TGTGCCAGCAGTTACTCGACGGCTGGGGAGCAGTACTTC.

This clonotype was detected a few times. The chain carries TRBV29-1 and TRBJ2-7; 9 bases map to TRBD1. The trim removed 6 bases at V and 4 bases at J, leaving 7 bases unmatched. This CDR3 is 13 amino acids long. Germline CDR1 and CDR2: SQVTM and ANQGSEA. For the CDR3, the DNA is TGCAGCGTCGCCCAGACAGGGGGGTACGAGCAGTACTTC. This sequence encodes CSVAQTGGYEQYF.

Note on this clonotype: Possible read error: a much larger clone is one base away. The V call is TRBV10-2, the J call TRBJ2-7; tentatively, D is TRBD2 (6 bases). Germline V gives CDR1 WSHSY, CDR2 SAAADI. Trimming cost V 11 bases and J 0 bases, with 11 bases left between them. This CDR3 comprises 12 residues. The CDR3 DNA reads TGCGCCCGCGGGGATAGCTCCTACGAGCAGTACTTC. Translating gives CARGDSSYEQYF.

The rearrangement uses TRBV7-2 and TRBJ2-4, with D possibly matching TRBD2 (5 bases). TRBJ2-7 explains the end of the DNA better; the J call may be wrong. Looked up from germline, CDR1 is SGHTA and CDR2 is FQGNSA. This CDR3 spans 17 amino acids. The CDR3 protein is CASSLAEEAGPIYEQYF. DNA of the CDR3: TGTGCCAGCAGCTTAGCTGAAGAGGCGGGCCCCATCTACGAGCAGTACTTC.

This clonotype came up a few times. The rearrangement uses TRBV4-3 and TRBJ2-7; D is unresolved. V was clipped by 0 bases and J by 6 bases, with 12 bases between them. The CDR3 is 14 residues long. Germline CDR1 and CDR2: LGHNA and YSLEER. The CDR3 region is CASSQDLGLGEQYF. CDR3 bases: TGCGCCAGCAGCCAAGATCTCGGCTTGGGCGAGCAGTACTTC.

The V call is TRBV6-2 or TRBV6-3, the J call TRBJ1-1; TRBD1 might be the D (6 bases). Germline CDR1 and CDR2: MNHEY and SVGEGT. The CDR3 has 15 residues. Trimming left V 6 bases short and J 4 bases short, with 18 bases between. This chain's CDR3 is CASRLDGGGGTEAFF. CDR3 nucleotide sequence: TGTGCCAGCAGATTGGACGGGGGCGGCGGCACTGAAGCTTTCTTT.

This clonotype was detected only a few times. The gene calls are TRBV15 and TRBJ2-7, with 7 bases aligning to TRBD2. CDR3 length equals 16 residues. Germline lookup yields CDR1 LNHNV and CDR2 YYDKDF (reference sequence). The V gene end was trimmed by 3 bases and the J gene end by 6 bases; junction bases not matched to a gene: 14. The chain's CDR3 is CATSRDSGGGPFEQYF. The CDR3 DNA reads TGTGCCACCAGCAGGGATTCCGGCGGGGGTCCCTTCGAGCAGTACTTC.